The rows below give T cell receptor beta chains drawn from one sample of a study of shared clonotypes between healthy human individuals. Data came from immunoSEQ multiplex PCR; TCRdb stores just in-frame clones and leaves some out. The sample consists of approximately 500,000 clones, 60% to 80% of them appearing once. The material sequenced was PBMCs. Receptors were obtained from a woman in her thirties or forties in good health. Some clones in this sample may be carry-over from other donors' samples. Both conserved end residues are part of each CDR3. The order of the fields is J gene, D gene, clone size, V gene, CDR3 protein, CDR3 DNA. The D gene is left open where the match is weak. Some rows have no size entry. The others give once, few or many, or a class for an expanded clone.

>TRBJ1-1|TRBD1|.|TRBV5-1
CASSVFPDRETEAFF
TGCGCCAGCAGCGTATTTCCAGACAGGGAAACTGAAGCTTTCTTT
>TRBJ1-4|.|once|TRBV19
CASRQLFNEKLFF
TGTGCCAGCAGACAGCTGTTTAATGAAAAACTGTTTTTT
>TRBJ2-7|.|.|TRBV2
CASSSGRDHLIYEQYF
TGTGCCAGCAGTTCCGGCCGGGACCACCTAATCTACGAGCAGTACTTC
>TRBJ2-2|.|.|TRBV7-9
CASSPRLKSAGELFF
TGTGCCAGCAGCCCTCGACTCAAGTCGGCCGGGGAGCTGTTTTTT
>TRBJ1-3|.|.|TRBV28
CASTSSGDTIYF
TGTGCCAGCACATCAAGCGGGGACACCATATATTTT
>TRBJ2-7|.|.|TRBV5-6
CASSLAGPTGRSYEQYF
TGTGCCAGCAGCTTGGCCGGGCCGACGGGGCGTAGCTACGAGCAGTACTTC
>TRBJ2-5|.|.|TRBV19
CASSPPGGGEETQYF
TGTGCCAGTAGTCCTCCGGGCGGGGGCGAGGAGACCCAGTACTTC
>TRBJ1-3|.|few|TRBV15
CATSRDPGSAGNTIYF
TGTGCCACCAGCAGAGACCCAGGGAGTGCTGGAAACACCATATATTTT
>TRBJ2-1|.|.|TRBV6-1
CASSEDVLGEQFF
TGTGCCAGCAGTGAAGACGTTTTGGGTGAGCAGTTCTTC
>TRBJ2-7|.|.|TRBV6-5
CASSYLRGSHEQYF
TGTGCCAGCAGTTACCTCCGGGGGTCCCACGAGCAGTACTTC
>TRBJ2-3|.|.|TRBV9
CASSPEPGEVTDTQYF
TGTGCCAGCAGCCCCGAACCAGGGGAGGTCACAGATACGCAGTATTTT
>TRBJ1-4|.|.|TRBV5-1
CASSGDYYSPNEKLFF
TGCGCCAGCAGCGGGGACTACTACTCACCTAATGAAAAACTGTTTTTT
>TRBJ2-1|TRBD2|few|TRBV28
CASRRLAGGLNEQFF
TGTGCCAGCAGGAGACTAGCGGGAGGGCTAAATGAGCAGTTCTTC
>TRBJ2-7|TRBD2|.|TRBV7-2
CASSVGVAGGYEQYF
TGTGCCAGCAGCGTTGGTGTAGCGGGTGGCTACGAGCAGTACTTC
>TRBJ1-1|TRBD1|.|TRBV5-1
CASQTGTDVMNTEAFF
TGCGCCAGTCAAACCGGGACAGACGTTATGAACACTGAAGCTTTCTTT
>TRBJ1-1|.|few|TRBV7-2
CASSLDRDTEAFF
TGTGCCAGCAGCTTAGACCGGGACACTGAAGCTTTCTTT
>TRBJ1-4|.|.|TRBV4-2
CASSHPRTDLNEKLFF
TGTGCCAGCAGCCACCCCCGGACAGATCTTAATGAAAAACTGTTTTTT
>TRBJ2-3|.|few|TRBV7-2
CASSPTPGAAQYF
TGTGCCAGCAGCCCGACCCCGGGGGCGGCGCAGTATTTT
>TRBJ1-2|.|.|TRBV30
CAWTRGGNYGYTF
TGTGCCTGGACCAGGGGAGGAAACTATGGCTACACCTTC
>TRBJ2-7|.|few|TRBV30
CAWSGGVYEQYF
TGTGCCTGGAGTGGAGGGGTCTACGAGCAGTACTTC
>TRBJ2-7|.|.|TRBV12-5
CASGLVPAGRDSEQYF
TGTGCTAGTGGTTTGGTTCCTGCCGGCAGGGACTCCGAGCAGTACTTC
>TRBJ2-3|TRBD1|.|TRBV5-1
CASSEDRGRTDTQYF
TGCGCCAGCAGTGAGGACAGGGGAAGGACAGATACGCAGTATTTT
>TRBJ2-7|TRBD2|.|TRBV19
CASSIRTSSYEQYF
TGTGCCAGTAGTATCCGGACTAGCTCCTACGAGCAGTACTTC
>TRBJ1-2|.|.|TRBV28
CASQGLGSGYGYTF
TGTGCCAGCCAAGGTCTCGGGAGCGGCTATGGCTACACCTTC
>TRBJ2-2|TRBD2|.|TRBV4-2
CASSQGLAGADTGELFF
TGTGCCAGCAGCCAAGGGCTAGCGGGAGCGGACACCGGGGAGCTGTTTTTT
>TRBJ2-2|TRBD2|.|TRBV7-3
CASSLTSELAGGPTGELFF
TGTGCCAGCAGCTTAACGTCGGAACTAGCGGGAGGCCCCACCGGGGAGCTGTTTTTT
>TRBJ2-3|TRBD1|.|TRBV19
CASSIRTGRAVDTQYF
TGTGCCAGTAGTATTAGGACAGGGCGAGCGGTAGATACGCAGTATTTT
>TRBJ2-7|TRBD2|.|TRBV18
CASSQTSGSYEQYF
TGTGCCAGCTCACAGACTAGCGGCTCCTACGAGCAGTACTTC
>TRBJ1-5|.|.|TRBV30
CAWSVLGDQPQHF
TGTGCCTGGAGTGTATTGGGAGATCAGCCCCAGCATTTT
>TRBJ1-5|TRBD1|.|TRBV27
CASSKGTGSGIQPQHF
TGTGCCAGCAGTAAAGGGACAGGGTCAGGCATACAGCCCCAGCATTTT
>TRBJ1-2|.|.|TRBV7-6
CASSPGGGGGYTF
TGTGCCAGCAGCCCGGGTGGGGGCGGAGGCTACACCTTC
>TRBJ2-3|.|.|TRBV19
CASSITGADTQYF
TGTGCCAGTAGTATAACTGGCGCAGATACGCAGTATTTT
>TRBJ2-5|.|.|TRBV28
CASSLGGAETQYF
TGTGCCAGCAGTTTAGGGGGTGCGGAGACCCAGTACTTC
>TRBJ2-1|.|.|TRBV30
CAWSVGGSHNEQFF
TGTGCCTGGAGTGTGGGGGGTTCACACAATGAGCAGTTCTTC
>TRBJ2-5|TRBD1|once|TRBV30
CAWGTGRRETQYF
TGTGCCTGGGGGACAGGGAGGCGAGAGACCCAGTACTTC
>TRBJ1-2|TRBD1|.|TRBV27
CASSLSGDRVMYGYTF
TGTGCCAGCAGTTTATCGGGGGACAGGGTGATGTATGGCTACACCTTC
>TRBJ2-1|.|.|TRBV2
CASSPDRSSYNEQFF
TGTGCCAGCAGTCCTGACAGGAGCTCCTACAATGAGCAGTTCTTC
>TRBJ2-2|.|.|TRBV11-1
CASRIQGTELFF
TGTGCCAGCAGAATTCAGGGGACAGAGCTGTTTTTT
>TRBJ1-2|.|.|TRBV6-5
CASSYSHTYGYTF
TGTGCCAGCAGTTACTCGCACACATATGGCTACACCTTC
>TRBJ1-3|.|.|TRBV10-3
CAISLGTTGNTIYF
TGTGCCATCAGTCTGGGAACAACTGGAAACACCATATATTTT
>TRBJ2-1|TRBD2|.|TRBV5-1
CASSLSGSSYNEQFF
TGCGCCAGCAGCCTTAGCGGGAGCTCCTACAATGAGCAGTTCTTC
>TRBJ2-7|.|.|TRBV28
CASSLVLRGGGQYF
TGTGCCAGCAGTTTAGTTCTTCGGGGCGGAGGGCAGTACTTC
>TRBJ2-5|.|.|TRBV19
CASSGTEQETQYF
TGTGCCAGTAGTGGGACGGAACAAGAGACCCAGTACTTC
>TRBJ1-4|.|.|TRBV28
CASSHNRVWEKLFF
TGTGCCAGCAGTCACAACAGGGTTTGGGAAAAACTGTTTTTT
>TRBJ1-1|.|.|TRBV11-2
CASSLNGRTEAFF
TGTGCCAGCAGCTTAAACGGCAGGACTGAAGCTTTCTTT
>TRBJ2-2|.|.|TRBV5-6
CASSKQGLGELFF
TGTGCCAGCAGCAAACAGGGACTCGGGGAGCTGTTTTTT
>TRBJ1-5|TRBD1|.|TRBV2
CASSDRQGGNQPQHF
TGTGCCAGCAGTGATCGACAGGGTGGCAATCAGCCCCAGCATTTT
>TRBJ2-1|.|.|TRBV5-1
CASSLVAGNEQFF
TGCGCCAGCAGCTTGGTGGCCGGCAATGAGCAGTTCTTC
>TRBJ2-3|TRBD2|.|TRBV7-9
CASSNSGRSDTQYF
TGTGCCAGCAGCAATAGCGGGAGATCAGATACGCAGTATTTT
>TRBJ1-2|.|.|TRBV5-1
CASSLVYREDYGYTF
TGCGCCAGCAGCTTGGTCTACAGGGAAGACTATGGCTACACCTTC
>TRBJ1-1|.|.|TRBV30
CAWSEGNFMNTEAFF
TGTGCCTGGAGTGAGGGGAACTTCATGAACACTGAAGCTTTCTTT
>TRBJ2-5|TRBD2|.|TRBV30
CAWSRLGGTSSGSDGETQYF
TGTGCCTGGAGTCGACTTGGCGGGACTAGTAGCGGGAGTGACGGGGAGACCCAGTACTTC